The clone carrying this T cell receptor beta chain showed up just a few times. Its cognate antigen is unknown. Isolated RNA was reverse transcribed in full, so expressed TCRB transcripts were sequenced. Generated by immunoSEQ multiplex PCR, the TCRdb table keeps only in-frame clones and is missing some. Of about 39,000 clones in the sample, around 48% are singletons; the top ten hold roughly 0.7%. Sorting with CD45RO/CCR7/CD25/CD127/CD95/CD27 yielded naive, central memory, regulatory and stem-like memory CD4+ cells. This specimen comes from a study of beta chain features in type 1 diabetes. Study observations and caveats: Type 1 diabetes patients had TCRB CDR3s that were shorter (moderately but significantly so) in all four CD4+ subsets.

With V trimmed by 7 bases and J by 5 bases, 5 bases remained unmatched. This CDR3 region has 14 residues. From germline, CDR1 is SNHLY and CDR2 FYNNEI. The chain couples TRBV2 to TRBJ2-3; 11 nucleotides agree with TRBD2. The receptor comes from a woman aged 18-29 years in good health. The sequencing input was central memory CD4+ T cells from blood. CDR3 sequence reads: CASMVAGGLDTQYF. The DNA of the CDR3 is TGTGCCAGCATGGTAGCGGGAGGGCTAGATACGCAGTATTTT.